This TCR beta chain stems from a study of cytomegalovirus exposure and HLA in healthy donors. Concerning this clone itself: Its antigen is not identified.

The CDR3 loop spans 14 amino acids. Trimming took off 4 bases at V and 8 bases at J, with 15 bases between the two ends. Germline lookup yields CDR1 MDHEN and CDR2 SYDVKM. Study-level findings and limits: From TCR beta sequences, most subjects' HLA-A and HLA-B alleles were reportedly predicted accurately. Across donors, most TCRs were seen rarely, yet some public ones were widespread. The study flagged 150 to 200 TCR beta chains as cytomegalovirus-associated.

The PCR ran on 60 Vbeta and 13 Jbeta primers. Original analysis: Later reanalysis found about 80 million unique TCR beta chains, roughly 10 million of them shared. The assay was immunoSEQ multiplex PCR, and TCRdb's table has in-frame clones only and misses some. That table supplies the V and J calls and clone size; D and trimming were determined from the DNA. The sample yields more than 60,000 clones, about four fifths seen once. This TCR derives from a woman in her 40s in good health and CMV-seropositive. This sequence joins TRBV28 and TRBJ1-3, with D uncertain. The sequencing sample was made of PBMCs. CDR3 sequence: CASSWEVEGYTIYF. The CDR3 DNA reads TGTGCCAGCAGTTGGGAGGTCGAGGGATACACCATATATTTT.